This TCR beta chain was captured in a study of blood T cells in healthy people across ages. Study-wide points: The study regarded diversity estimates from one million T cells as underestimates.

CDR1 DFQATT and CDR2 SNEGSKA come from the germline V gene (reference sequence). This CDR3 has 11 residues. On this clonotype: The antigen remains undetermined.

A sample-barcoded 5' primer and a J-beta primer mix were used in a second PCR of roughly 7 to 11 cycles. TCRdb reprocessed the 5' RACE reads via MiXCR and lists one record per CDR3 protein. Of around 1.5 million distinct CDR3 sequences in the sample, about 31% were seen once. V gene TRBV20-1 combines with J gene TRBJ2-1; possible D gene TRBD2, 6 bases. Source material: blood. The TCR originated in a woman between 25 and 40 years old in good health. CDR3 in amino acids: CAGLKSNEQFF. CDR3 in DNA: TGCGCGGGACTGAAAAGCAATGAGCAGTTCTTC.